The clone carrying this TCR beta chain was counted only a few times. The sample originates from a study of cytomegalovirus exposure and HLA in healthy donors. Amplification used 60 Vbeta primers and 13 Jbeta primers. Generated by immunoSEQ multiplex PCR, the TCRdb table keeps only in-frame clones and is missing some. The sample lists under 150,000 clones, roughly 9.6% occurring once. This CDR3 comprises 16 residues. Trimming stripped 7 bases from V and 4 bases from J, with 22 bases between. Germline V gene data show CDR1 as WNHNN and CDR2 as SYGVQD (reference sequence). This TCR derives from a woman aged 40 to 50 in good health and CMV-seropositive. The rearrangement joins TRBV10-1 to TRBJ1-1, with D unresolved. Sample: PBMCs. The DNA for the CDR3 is TGCGCCAGCACCCTGATTTCCCGAGTAAGTAGCACTGAAGCTTTCTTT. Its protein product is CASTLISRVSSTEAFF.